This T cell receptor (beta chain) was found in a study of T-cell memory formation after mild COVID-19. The CDR3 spans 16 residues. V shed 7 bases and J 10 bases; nucleotides not matched to a gene: 18. CDR1 MNHEY and CDR2 SVGAGI come from the germline V gene. TCRdb reprocessed the 5' RACE reads with MiXCR, giving one entry per CDR3 protein. Of around 250,000 distinct CDR3 sequences in the sample, 8% to 9.5% were seen once. This TCR was recovered from a man younger than 35 who had mild COVID-19 (a few samples of this study predate the infection). Cell type and time point are not known. Sequencing input: PBMCs or a T cell subset sorted from them (not recorded which). The chain couples TRBV6-5 to TRBJ2-1, with 8 bases that match TRBD2. CDR3 protein: CASTPPGVAGLFEQFF. CDR3 bases: TGTGCCAGCACTCCTCCCGGGGTAGCGGGGCTTTTCGAGCAGTTCTTC.